The 7 T cell receptor beta chains below come from one sample, sequenced in a study of T cells in Graves' hyperthyroidism and ophthalmopathy. RNA transcripts yielded amplified TCR beta CDR3 regions. An initial round of RT-PCR targeting the TCR CDR3 relied on the HTBI primer set. TCRdb recomputed calls from the multiplex PCR reads with MiXCR, one row per CDR3 protein. Here the sample spans some 620,000 distinct CDR3 sequences, around 16% being singletons. The sample taken for sequencing was blood. The receptors shown here come from a woman in her twenties or thirties with Graves' hyperthyroidism.

This clonotype appeared many times. The chain uses TRBV30 and TRBJ2-7, with 11 bases aligning to TRBD1. V lost 5 bases to trimming and J lost 5 bases; unmatched junction nucleotides: 5. Germline-derived CDR1 and CDR2 are GTSNPN and SVGIG (reference sequence). This CDR3 comprises 13 residues. CDR3 residues: CAWGTGGLDEQYF. CDR3 sequence (DNA): TGTGCCTGGGGGACAGGGGGTCTCGACGAGCAGTACTTC. Using reference TRBV30 and TRBJ2-7 for the parts outside the CDR3, the full variable domain is SQTIHQWPATLVQPVGSPLSLECTVEGTSNPNLYWYRQAAGRGLQLLFYSVGIGQISSEVPQNLSASRPQDRQFILSSKKLLLSDSGFYLCAWGTGGLDEQYFGPGTRLTVT.

Details on this clonotype: A much larger clone lies a single base off, so this may be a read error. V is TRBV20-1 and J is TRBJ2-1; the match to TRBD2 covers 9 bases. This CDR3 contains 16 residues. J was trimmed by 2 bases and V by 3 bases; bases with no gene match: 8. The V gene's germline CDR1 is DFQATT and CDR2 SNEGSKA (reference sequence). The CDR3 DNA is TGCAGTGCTAGGCCAGCGGGAGGCCCCACCTACAATGAGCAGTTCTTC. This codes for CSARPAGGPTYNEQFF.

This clonotype has at least ten counts. The chain couples TRBV2 to TRBJ2-7; D gene unclear. Germline loops: CDR1 SNHLY, CDR2 FYNNEI. This CDR3 has 15 amino acids. The germline V and J ends were trimmed by 4 bases and 5 bases, with 18 bases remaining between them. The CDR3 bases are TGTGCCAGCAGTGCCAATTCAGTGAGGATCGACGAGCAGTACTTC. Encoded protein: CASSANSVRIDEQYF.

This chain connects TRBV4-2 to TRBJ2-2; 8 nucleotides align to TRBD2. Trimming removed 4 bases from V and 4 bases from J; junction bases left unmatched: 11. CDR1 LGHNA and CDR2 YNFKEQ come from the germline V gene. The CDR3 is 17 amino acids. CDR3 coding DNA: TGTGCCAGCAGCCCCTCTGAACTAGCGGAAATCACCGGGGAGCTGTTTTTT. Amino acid sequence: CASSPSELAEITGELFF.

The sample holds one count of this clonotype. This chain uses TRBV5-6 with TRBJ2-7; 8 nucleotides align to TRBD1. The CDR3 length is 17 residues. The germline gives CDR1 SGHDT, CDR2 YYEEEE. J gave up 1 base and V 4 bases, and 13 bases lay outside the gene matches. The CDR3 sequence is CASSPWGRGLFSYEQYF. CDR3 DNA: TGTGCCAGCAGCCCTTGGGGCAGGGGGCTATTTTCCTACGAGCAGTACTTC.

Notes on this clonotype: A read error may be the cause here, since a much bigger clone is one base away. This chain uses TRBV29-1 with TRBJ2-2, with a possible D match to TRBD1 (6 bases). CDR3 length: 14 amino acids. V dropped 7 bases and J dropped 4 bases, with 16 bases sitting between them. The V gene's germline CDR1 is SQVTM and CDR2 ANQGSEA. CDR3 coding DNA: TGCAGCGCAATAGGGACACTTGGCACCGGGGAGCTGTTTTTT. The encoded protein is CSAIGTLGTGELFF.

This clonotype was seen only a few times. The CDR3 nucleotides are TGTGCCAGCAGCTCCCGACGGGTGAACACTGAAGCTTTCTTT. It specifies CASSSRRVNTEAFF. The chain carries TRBV4-2 and TRBJ1-1; no clear D. Germline assignment: CDR1 LGHNA and CDR2 YNFKEQ. The CDR3 sequence is 14 residues long. V lost 5 bases, J lost 0 bases, and 10 bases lay in between.